The sequence of this T cell receptor (beta chain) was determined in a study of somatic mutations in cytotoxic T cells in rheumatoid arthritis. The assay was immunoSEQ multiplex PCR, and TCRdb's table has in-frame clones only and misses some. Among some 8,700 clones listed, 70% to 85% were seen once. This CDR3 region has 14 residues. Germline CDR1 is SEHNR and CDR2 is FQNEAQ (reference sequence). The J segment lost 5 bases and the V segment lost 3 bases, leaving 4 bases of the junction unmatched. Using positive magnetic bead selection on an AutoMACS, CD4+ and CD8+ cells were isolated, after which their purity was checked by flow cytometry. Only a few counts were recorded for this clone.

The sample was CD8+ T cells sorted from blood. This TCR derives from a woman in her fifties or sixties in good health. This rearrangement joins TRBV7-9 to TRBJ2-1; the match to TRBD1 covers 7 bases. CDR3 in amino acids: CASSLDRTNNEQFF. The CDR3 DNA is TGTGCCAGCAGCTTGGACAGGACCAACAATGAGCAGTTCTTC.